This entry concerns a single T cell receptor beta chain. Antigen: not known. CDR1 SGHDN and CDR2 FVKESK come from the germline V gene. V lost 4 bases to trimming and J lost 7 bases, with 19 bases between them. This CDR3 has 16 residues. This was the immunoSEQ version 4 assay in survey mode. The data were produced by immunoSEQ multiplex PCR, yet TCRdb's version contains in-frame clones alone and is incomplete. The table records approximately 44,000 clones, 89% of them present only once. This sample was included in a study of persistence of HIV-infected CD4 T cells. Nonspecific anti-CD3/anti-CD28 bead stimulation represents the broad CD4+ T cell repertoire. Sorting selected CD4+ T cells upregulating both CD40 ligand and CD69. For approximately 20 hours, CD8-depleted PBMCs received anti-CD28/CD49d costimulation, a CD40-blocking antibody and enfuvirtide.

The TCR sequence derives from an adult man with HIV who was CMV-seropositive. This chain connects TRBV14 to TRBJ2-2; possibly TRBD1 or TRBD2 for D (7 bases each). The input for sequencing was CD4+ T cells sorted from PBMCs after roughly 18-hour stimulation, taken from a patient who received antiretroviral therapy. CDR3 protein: CASSPPRGGADGELFF. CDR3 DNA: TGTGCCAGCAGCCCCCCCAGGGGGGGCGCCGACGGGGAGCTGTTTTTT. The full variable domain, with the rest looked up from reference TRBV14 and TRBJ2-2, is EAGVTQFPSHSVIEKGQTVTLRCDPISGHDNLYWYRRVMGKEIKFLLHFVKESKQDESGMPNNRFLAERTGGTYSTLKVQPAELEDSGVYFCASSPPRGGADGELFFGEGSRLTVL.